What follows are 20 T cell receptor beta chains derived from one specimen sequenced in a study of T cell repertoires in cytomegalovirus infection. MiXCR, applied by TCRdb to the reads, yields one record per CDR3 protein. The data show hundreds of thousands of distinct CDR3 sequences, under 20% seen once. The sample was PBMCs. Every receptor here comes from a human donor in good health (CMV status not recorded). Some clones in this sample may be carry-over from other donors' samples.

CDR3 DNA: TGTGCCAGCAGTTTAGGGAACGGGTATGGCTACACCTTC. Protein: CASSLGNGYGYTF. This chain links TRBV12-3 or TRBV12-4 with TRBJ1-2; D gene ambiguous. Between the trimmed V and J ends, which lost 1 base and 5 bases, there was a span of 8 bases. This CDR3 region has 13 residues.

The chain couples TRBV28 to TRBJ2-7, with 7 bases identical to TRBD1. V lost 5 bases and J lost 5; bases outside the gene matches: 12. Germline V gene lookup returns CDR1 MDHEN and CDR2 SYDVKM. CDR3 length: 15 residues. CDR3 bases: TGTGCCAGCAGTCAGGCCGACAGGGTGGTCGACGAGCAGTACTTC. Translation gives CASSQADRVVDEQYF.

In regard to this clonotype: A much more abundant neighbour one base away suggests this may be a read error. The chain is built from TRBV7-9 and TRBJ2-7, with no clear D. In germline, CDR1 is SEHNR, CDR2 FQNEAQ (reference sequence). The CDR3 spans 16 residues. CDR3 sequence (DNA): TGTGTCAGCAGCCTAGGTCCCCAGCCCGGGCTCGACGAGCAGTACTTC. As protein: CVSSLGPQPGLDEQYF.

The chain joins TRBV7-8 to TRBJ1-1; perhaps TRBD1 as D (5 bases). Trimming took off 5 bases at V and 3 bases at J, with 13 bases between the two ends. The CDR3 loop spans 14 amino acids. Germline-derived CDR1 and CDR2 are SGHVS and FQNEAQ. The DNA for the CDR3 is TGTGCCAGCAGCGGAAGCAGGGTGGACACTGAAGCTTTCTTT. Translated: CASSGSRVDTEAFF.

This clonotype occurred a few times. V and J are TRBV7-9 and TRBJ2-7; D remains ambiguous. Germline assignment: CDR1 SEHNR and CDR2 FQNEAQ (reference sequence). This CDR3 comprises 14 residues. The V gene lost 1 base and the J gene lost 2 bases, with 9 bases spanning the gap. CDR3 residues: CASSLGITTYEQYF. The CDR3 DNA reads TGTGCCAGCAGCTTAGGGATTACCACCTACGAGCAGTACTTC.

This clonotype was counted at least ten times. The V gene is TRBV2, the J gene TRBJ1-1; 7 nucleotides align to TRBD1. V shed 6 bases and J 1 base; nucleotides not matched to a gene: 11. Looked up from germline, CDR1 is SNHLY and CDR2 is FYNNEI. The CDR3 is made up of 16 amino acids. Written as DNA, the CDR3 is TGTGCCAGCAGCGCCGCACGACAGGGTCCGAACACTGAAGCTTTCTTT. Its protein product is CASSAARQGPNTEAFF.

This clonotype was recorded at least ten times. The rearrangement links TRBV7-2 to TRBJ2-3; TRBD1 aligns across 10 bases. Trimming took 5 bases from V and 3 from J; bases not matched to a gene: 5. Germline V CDR1 and CDR2: SGHTA, FQGNSA. The CDR3 extends over 15 amino acids. CDR3 sequence reads: CASSRQGAGTDTQYF. Written as DNA, the CDR3 is TGTGCCAGCAGCCGACAGGGGGCGGGTACAGATACGCAGTATTTT.

This clonotype was counted between two and nine times. The rearrangement uses TRBV12-3 or TRBV12-4 and TRBJ2-5, with 10 bases that match TRBD1. Germline trimming cut 4 bases from V and 3 bases from J; bases unmatched to any gene: 5. This CDR3 region has 15 residues. The CDR3 sequence is CASSSGDRGEETQYF. The CDR3 DNA reads as TGTGCCAGCAGTTCGGGGGACAGGGGAGAAGAGACCCAGTACTTC.

The J gene is TRBJ2-1, the V gene TRBV7-8; 12 bases are shared with TRBD1. The CDR3 runs 14 residues. V gave up 7 bases and J gave up 7 bases; unmatched junction bases: 5. CDR1 is SGHVS, CDR2 FQNEAQ, per germline. CDR3 protein: CASKGQGAVNEQFF. The CDR3 DNA is TGTGCCAGCAAGGGACAGGGGGCGGTGAATGAGCAGTTCTTC.

This clonotype came up a few times. The chain carries TRBV12-3 or TRBV12-4 and TRBJ2-3, with a tentative D call TRBD2 (5 bases). V lost 5 bases to trimming and J lost 0 bases, with 12 bases between them. CDR3 length: 15 residues. For the CDR3, the DNA is TGTGCCAGCAGTCGGGCGAGGGTTAGCACAGATACGCAGTATTTT. This translates into CASSRARVSTDTQYF.

The V and J genes are TRBV7-3 and TRBJ2-1; TRBD1 matches 10 bases. This CDR3 has 15 residues. Germline V lookup: CDR1 SGHTA, CDR2 FQGTGA. V gave up 2 bases and J gave up 6 bases; unmatched junction bases: 4. Written as DNA, the CDR3 is TGTGCCAGCAGCTTATATGGGACAGGGGCCAATGAGCAGTTCTTC. Its protein product is CASSLYGTGANEQFF.

The chain uses TRBV27 and TRBJ1-2; D may be TRBD1 (5 bases). The CDR3 has 14 residues. Germline V gene data show CDR1 as MNHEY and CDR2 as SMNVEV (reference sequence). With 5 bases removed from V and 8 bases from J, the gap between germline ends came to 18 bases. The CDR3 DNA reads TGTGCCAGCAGTCCCTCATCAGGGTGGAGAGGCTACACCTTC. Its translation: CASSPSSGWRGYTF.

In this sample, this clonotype turned up a few times. In DNA form, the CDR3 reads TGTGCCAGCAGCGACCTAGCGGGGGATGAGCAGTTCTTC. Translated: CASSDLAGDEQFF. The gene calls are TRBV9 and TRBJ2-1; 10 bases are a match to TRBD2. Germline CDR1 reads SGDLS; CDR2 reads YYNGEE. J was trimmed by 8 bases and V by 3 bases; bases with no gene match: 2. The CDR3 has 13 amino acids. Together with reference TRBV9 and TRBJ2-1, the CDR3 gives the full variable domain: DSGVTQTPKHLITATGQRVTLRCSPRSGDLSVYWYQQSLDQGLQFLIQYYNGEERAKGNILERFSAQQFPDLHSELNLSSLELGDSALYFCASSDLAGDEQFFGPGTRLTVL.

This chain joins TRBV15 and TRBJ2-5; TRBD2 aligns across 9 bases. This CDR3 region has 19 residues. Losses at the gene ends were 0 bases for V and 4 bases for J; bases not matched to a gene: 15. Germline CDR1 reads LNHNV; CDR2 reads YYDKDF (reference sequence). For the CDR3, the DNA is TGTGCCACCAGCAGAGAGACCGGGACTAGCCTTCCCGCGAGAGAGACCCAGTACTTC. Amino acids: CATSRETGTSLPARETQYF.

The CDR3 loop is CASSQGHPDTQYF. In DNA form, the CDR3 reads TGTGCCAGCAGCCAGGGACATCCAGATACGCAGTATTTT. This chain joins TRBV3-1 and TRBJ2-3, with D tentatively TRBD1 (6 bases). The germline V gene has CDR1 LGHDT and CDR2 YNNKEL (reference sequence). This CDR3 is 13 amino acids long. Trimming took 3 bases from V and 4 from J, leaving 8 bases between them.

This clonotype was picked up a small number of times. V is TRBV23-1 and J is TRBJ2-7, with no clear D. TRBV23-1 is annotated as an ORF whose role is uncertain. This CDR3 has 10 residues. The germline V and J ends were trimmed by 8 bases and 3 bases, with 5 bases remaining between them. CDR3 region: CASRYYEQYF. CDR3 sequence (DNA): TGCGCCAGCCGGTACTACGAGCAGTACTTC.

This clonotype was found many times. V is TRBV6-5 and J is TRBJ1-4; 9 bases line up with TRBD1. Germline CDR1 and CDR2: MNHEY and SVGAGI. With V trimmed by 6 bases and J by 7 bases, 3 bases remained unmatched. This CDR3 spans 13 amino acids. DNA of the CDR3: TGTGCCAGCAGAGGACAGGGGACTGAAAAACTGTTTTTT. It specifies CASRGQGTEKLFF.

The chain combines TRBV28 with TRBJ1-6; 7 nucleotides match TRBD1. V lost 5 bases to trimming and J lost 8 bases; unmatched junction nucleotides: 12. The CDR3 is 16 amino acids. Germline V gene lookup returns CDR1 MDHEN and CDR2 SYDVKM. This CDR3 is CASSPYPQGMDSPLHF. The DNA for the CDR3 is TGTGCCAGCAGTCCTTACCCACAGGGGATGGATTCACCCCTCCACTTT.

The count of this clonotype is one. The chain joins TRBV6-1 to TRBJ1-2; D is perhaps TRBD1 (5 bases). Germline CDR1 and CDR2: MNHNS and SASEGT. The V and J ends lost 8 bases and 8 bases respectively, with 18 bases between them. The CDR3 has 13 amino acids. CDR3 amino acids: CASSTEGHDGYTF. CDR3 sequence (DNA): TGTGCCAGCTCGACCGAGGGGCACGACGGCTACACCTTC.

The genes are TRBV28 and TRBJ2-1, with D perhaps TRBD2 (5 bases). CDR1 and CDR2 (germline): MDHEN, SYDVKM. This CDR3 is 13 amino acids long. Trimming shortened V by 4 bases and J by 6 bases, and 10 bases separated the two germline ends. For the CDR3, the DNA is TGTGCCAGCAGTTGGGGAGCAGGCAATGAGCAGTTCTTC. Its translation is CASSWGAGNEQFF.